This TCR beta chain was profiled in a study of cytomegalovirus exposure and HLA in healthy donors. J lost 2 bases, V lost 2 bases, and 7 bases had no gene match. The CDR3 loop spans 16 amino acids. Germline V gene sequence: CDR1 MNHEY, CDR2 SVGAGI. This clone was counted a few times. The antigen is not known. Study-level results: Researchers left out some V segments, among them TRBV6-2 and TRBV6-3, as indistinguishable. In vitro testing confirmed a few CMV-associated chains as specific for CMV antigens. It was only CMV serostatus that was available as immune exposure information.

60 Vbeta and 13 Jbeta primers were used in PCR. Data came from immunoSEQ multiplex PCR; TCRdb stores just in-frame clones and leaves some out. The sample records more than 150,000 clones, roughly 88% being singletons. V gene TRBV6-5 combines with J gene TRBJ2-7; 9 nucleotides agree with TRBD2. The sequencing input was PBMCs. This sequence was found in a girl aged 2 to 10 in good health and CMV-seropositive. Written as DNA, the CDR3 is TGTGCCAGCAGTTACACCCTAGCGGGGTTTCCCTACGAGCAGTACTTC. Translation: CASSYTLAGFPYEQYF.